This passage covers 32 T cell receptor beta chains from one sample sequenced in a study of type 1 regulatory T cells. Which antigens these TCRs recognize remains unknown. TCRdb recomputed calls from the reads with MiXCR, one row per CDR3 protein. Of roughly 40,000 distinct CDR3 sequences in the sample, approximately 12% are singletons; the top ten hold 8% to 10%. The sequencing input was cultured non-Tr1 T cells, either the whole culture or a sorted T cell fraction (not recorded which). The receptors shown here come from a human donor in good health.

This clonotype has only a few counts. CDR3 nucleotide sequence: TGTGCCAGCAGTTACTCCCACGCCGGGGAGCTGTTTTTT. Translated, it gives CASSYSHAGELFF. V gene TRBV6-5 combines with J gene TRBJ2-2; no reliable D call. V was trimmed by 0 bases and J by 6 bases, leaving 5 bases between them. CDR3 size: 13 residues. From germline, CDR1 is MNHEY and CDR2 SVGAGI.

The rearrangement links TRBV28 to TRBJ2-1; D remains unclear. The CDR3 loop spans 12 amino acids. Trimming took off 6 bases at V and 8 bases at J, with 11 bases between the two ends. Germline V gene sequence: CDR1 MDHEN, CDR2 SYDVKM. In DNA, the CDR3 is TGTGCCAGCAGCCTCCCCGCATATGAGCAGTTCTTC. Amino acids: CASSLPAYEQFF.

The table lists this clonotype with many counts. The chain recombines TRBV7-9 with TRBJ1-4; 7 bases line up with TRBD1. The V segment lost 5 bases and the J segment 0 bases; nucleotides outside the gene matches: 6. This CDR3 has 16 residues. Germline CDR1 and CDR2: SEHNR and FQNEAQ (reference sequence). The CDR3 nucleotides are TGTGCCAGCAGCCTAAAAACAGGGGCAACTAATGAAAAACTGTTTTTT. It specifies CASSLKTGATNEKLFF.

This clonotype occurred many times. This rearrangement joins TRBV7-2 to TRBJ2-7, with 11 bases lining up with TRBD2. The trim removed 6 bases at V and 1 base at J, leaving 14 bases unmatched. This CDR3 has 18 amino acids. The germline CDR1 and CDR2 sequences are SGHTA and FQGNSA. The CDR3 DNA follows: TGTGCCAGCAGTCTCGAAGTAGCGGGAGGGCCGTTGTCCTACGAGCAGTACTTC. It encodes CASSLEVAGGPLSYEQYF.

This clonotype was detected many times. The chain has TRBV5-1 and TRBJ2-5; no clear D. The CDR3 contains 15 residues. V shed 1 base and J shed 2 bases, with 12 bases lying between them. Germline CDR1 and CDR2: SGHRS and YFSETQ. The DNA for the CDR3 is TGCGCCAGCAGCTTGAGAGCCGGGCTACAAGAGACCCAGTACTTC. Translation: CASSLRAGLQETQYF.

CDR3 sequence (DNA): TGTGCCAGCAGCTTAGTCGCGGGAGGGGATACGCAGTATTTT. Protein product: CASSLVAGGDTQYF. This chain links TRBV7-2 with TRBJ2-3, with 9 bases that match TRBD2. Germline loops: CDR1 SGHTA, CDR2 FQGNSA. The J segment lost 6 bases and the V segment lost 1 base, leaving 2 bases of the junction unmatched. CDR3 size: 14 residues.

Only a few counts were recorded for this clonotype. The chain has TRBV5-1 and TRBJ1-6; perhaps TRBD1 as D (5 bases). The CDR3 totals 16 residues. Trimming left V 4 bases short and J 6 bases short, with 17 bases between. In germline, CDR1 is SGHRS, CDR2 YFSETQ. DNA for the CDR3: TGCGCCAGCAGCCACCGGGACCGGAATGTTAATTCACCCCTCCACTTT. Its protein is CASSHRDRNVNSPLHF.

A single count supports this clonotype. It may be a read error: a sequence one base away is much more abundant. V gene TRBV7-2 combines with J gene TRBJ2-7, with D maybe TRBD2 (6 bases). CDR1 is SGHTA and CDR2 is FQGNSA in the germline V gene. CDR3 length: 13 amino acids. This chain's CDR3 is CASSLSGTYEQCF. The DNA of the CDR3 is TGTGCCAGCAGCTTATCCGGGACTTACGAGCAGTGCTTC. Filled out from reference TRBV7-2 and TRBJ2-7, the complete variable domain reads GAGVSQSPSNKVTEKGKDVELRCDPISGHTALYWYRQSLGQGLEFLIYFQGNSAPDKSGLPSDRFSAERTGGSVSTLTIQRTQQEDSAVYLCASSLSGTYEQCFGPGTRLTVT.

This clonotype appeared many times. This sequence joins TRBV20-1 and TRBJ1-2; TRBD1 agrees at 8 bases. Germline loops: CDR1 DFQATT, CDR2 SNEGSKA (reference sequence). With V trimmed by 5 bases and J by 3 bases, 2 bases remained unmatched. The CDR3 runs to 12 residues. CDR3 loop: CSAPDRDYGYTF. Written as DNA, the CDR3 is TGCAGTGCTCCGGACAGGGACTATGGCTACACCTTC.

The chain has TRBV2 and TRBJ2-5; D call uncertain. In germline, CDR1 is SNHLY, CDR2 FYNNEI. The V end lost 7 bases, the J end lost 4 bases, and 19 bases lay between the germline ends. This CDR3 has 15 amino acids. Written as DNA, the CDR3 is TGTGCCAGCACCGATTTCGGACCACAGAGAGAGACCCAGTACTTC. Its protein product is CASTDFGPQRETQYF.

In the case of this clonotype: A read error may explain this, as a much larger clone is one base away. CDR3 amino acids: CASSLGGAYNEQFF. CDR3 DNA: TGCGCCAGCAGCTTGGGTGGTGCCTACAATGAGCAGTTCTTC. The gene calls are TRBV5-1 and TRBJ2-1, with D uncertain. V was clipped by 0 bases and J by 2 bases, with 6 bases between them. The germline CDR1 and CDR2 sequences are SGHRS and YFSETQ. The length of the CDR3 is 14 residues.

The V call is TRBV7-6, the J call TRBJ1-1; 11 positions match TRBD1. Germline V gene sequence: CDR1 SGHVS, CDR2 FNYEAQ. The trim removed 8 bases at V and 6 bases at J, leaving 17 bases unmatched. This CDR3 region has 17 residues. The CDR3 spells CASSPLGQGASSSEAFF. The CDR3 DNA reads as TGTGCCAGCTCCCCTCTCGGACAGGGGGCGTCTAGCTCTGAAGCTTTCTTT.

This clonotype occurred many times. V usage is TRBV29-1 and J usage is TRBJ2-3; a possible D gene is TRBD2 (7 bases). The germline V gene encodes CDR1 SQVTM and CDR2 ANQGSEA. The CDR3 runs to 15 residues. V was cut by 4 bases and J by 0 bases, with 14 bases left in between. The CDR3 is CSVGGGGTSTDTQYF. CDR3 DNA sequence: TGCAGCGTTGGGGGGGGCGGAACTAGCACAGATACGCAGTATTTT.

This clonotype showed up many times. The rearrangement joins TRBV20-1 to TRBJ1-1, with unresolved D. V shed 3 bases and J shed 1 base, with 6 bases lying between them. Germline CDR1 and CDR2: DFQATT and SNEGSKA (reference sequence). The CDR3 totals 12 residues. The CDR3 nucleotides read TGCAGTGCTAGCTCTGGGAACACTGAAGCTTTCTTT. This gives the protein CSASSGNTEAFF.

In this sample, this clonotype turned up many times. This chain joins TRBV18 and TRBJ2-7, with D possibly matching TRBD2 (6 bases). Germline V gene lookup returns CDR1 KGHSH and CDR2 LQKENI. The CDR3 length is 14 residues. V was shortened by 2 bases and J by 2 bases, with 10 bases between the two germline ends. CDR3 protein: CASSPSGPPYEQYF. CDR3 nucleotide sequence: TGTGCCAGCTCACCAAGCGGGCCGCCCTACGAGCAGTACTTC. Supplemented by reference TRBV18 and TRBJ2-7, the full variable domain reads NAGVMQNPRHLVRRRGQEARLRCSPMKGHSHVYWYRQLPEEGLKFMVYLQKENIIDESGMPKERFSAEFPKEGPSILRIQQVVRGDSAAYFCASSPSGPPYEQYFGPGTRLTVT.

This chain links TRBV2 with TRBJ2-2; D gene ambiguous. This CDR3 is 16 amino acids long. Trimming pared 2 bases from V and 1 base from J, leaving 11 bases between. The germline gives CDR1 SNHLY, CDR2 FYNNEI. The CDR3 sequence is CASSESSPKNTGELFF. The CDR3 DNA is TGTGCCAGCAGTGAAAGCTCCCCCAAGAACACCGGGGAGCTGTTTTTT.

At least ten counts were recorded for this clonotype. CDR3 residues: CASRTTGQSYEQYF. The CDR3 DNA reads as TGTGCCAGCAGGACCACCGGTCAGTCCTACGAGCAGTACTTC. V gene TRBV25-1 combines with J gene TRBJ2-7; D unresolved. Germline CDR1 and CDR2: MGHDK and SYGVNS. The CDR3 has 14 amino acids. The V gene lost 6 bases and the J gene lost 1 base, with 13 bases spanning the gap.

This clonotype was seen at least ten times. This sequence joins TRBV12-3 or TRBV12-4 and TRBJ2-7, with 10 bases fitting TRBD2. The CDR3 has 15 amino acids. V shed 1 base and J 3 bases; nucleotides not matched to a gene: 3. CDR3 DNA: TGTGCCAGCAGTTTAGGAACTAGCGGGAACTACGAGCAGTACTTC. This sequence encodes CASSLGTSGNYEQYF.

This clonotype was counted between two and nine times. The genes are TRBV5-1 and TRBJ1-2; D is perhaps TRBD1 (6 bases). The CDR3 runs 13 residues. Germline V gene sequence: CDR1 SGHRS, CDR2 YFSETQ. Deletions cut 4 bases from V and 5 bases from J, with 12 bases between. CDR3 DNA: TGCGCCAGCAGCCCGGACAGTCAGTATGGCTACACCTTC. Protein product: CASSPDSQYGYTF.

V and J are TRBV20-1 and TRBJ1-1; D not certain. V lost 4 bases and J lost 0, with 9 bases in between. Germline-derived CDR1 and CDR2 are DFQATT and SNEGSKA (reference sequence). This CDR3 region has 13 residues. The CDR3 nucleotides are TGCAGTGCTAAGAGCGGGATGAACACTGAAGCTTTCTTT. Protein product: CSAKSGMNTEAFF.

This clonotype was recorded at least ten times. The rearrangement uses TRBV4-3 and TRBJ2-1; 12 nucleotides align to TRBD2. CDR1 and CDR2 (germline): LGHNA, YSLEER. The CDR3 runs 16 residues. The V and J ends lost 4 bases and 6 bases, in that order; junction bases with no gene match: 7. The CDR3 DNA is TGCGCCAGCAGCCCGGGACTAGCGGGTGTCTTCAATGAGCAGTTCTTC. Translation: CASSPGLAGVFNEQFF.

This clonotype was recorded at least ten times. The chain employs TRBV5-5 and TRBJ2-7, with 10 nucleotides matching TRBD1. V lost 1 base, J lost 5 bases, and 6 bases stayed unmatched. The CDR3 loop spans 15 amino acids. Germline assignment: CDR1 SGHKS and CDR2 YYEKEE (reference sequence). The CDR3 DNA is TGTGCCAGCAGCTTGAGGGGGACAGGGGTGAACGAGCAGTACTTC. Protein sequence: CASSLRGTGVNEQYF.

The J gene is TRBJ2-7, the V gene TRBV5-1; 11 bases match TRBD1. Losses at the gene ends were 3 bases for V and 7 bases for J; bases not matched to a gene: 12. Germline CDR1 and CDR2: SGHRS and YFSETQ. The CDR3 has 16 residues. The CDR3 protein is CASSSHAGQGAGEQYF. As DNA, the CDR3 is TGCGCCAGCAGCTCCCACGCAGGACAGGGGGCGGGTGAGCAGTACTTC.

V gene TRBV7-2 combines with J gene TRBJ2-3, with TRBD2 matching 9 bases. J was trimmed by 0 bases and V by 5 bases; bases with no gene match: 3. Per the germline V gene, CDR1 is SGHTA and CDR2 is FQGNSA. The CDR3 has 15 residues. As DNA, the CDR3 is TGTGCCAGCAGCCCCGGGACTAGCAGCACAGATACGCAGTATTTT. It encodes CASSPGTSSTDTQYF. The full variable domain, with the rest looked up from reference TRBV7-2 and TRBJ2-3, is GAGVSQSPSNKVTEKGKDVELRCDPISGHTALYWYRQSLGQGLEFLIYFQGNSAPDKSGLPSDRFSAERTGGSVSTLTIQRTQQEDSAVYLCASSPGTSSTDTQYFGPGTRLTVL.

Note on this clonotype: Being one base from a much bigger clone, this may be a read error. The CDR3 sequence is CAARWHTDTQYF. CDR3 DNA sequence: TGTGCCGCCCGGTGGCACACAGATACGCAGTATTTT. The rearrangement links TRBV2 to TRBJ2-3; no definite D call. The CDR3 runs to 12 residues. CDR1 is SNHLY, CDR2 FYNNEI, per germline. Trimming removed 11 bases from V and 2 bases from J, with 11 bases in between.

A note on this clonotype: A much larger clone is a single base away; this may be a read error. The rearrangement links TRBV19 to TRBJ1-1; TRBD1 aligns across 8 bases. In germline, CDR1 is LNHDA, CDR2 SQIVND (reference sequence). The CDR3 is made up of 16 amino acids. CDR3 bases: TGTGCCAGTAGTATCGTCGACAGGGGATCGACCACTGAAGCTTCCTTT. Amino acids: CASSIVDRGSTTEASF.

This clonotype was recorded many times. V is TRBV5-1 and J is TRBJ2-1; TRBD2 agrees at 8 bases. The V and J ends lost 2 bases and 7 bases, in that order; junction bases with no gene match: 17. The germline CDR1 and CDR2 sequences are SGHRS and YFSETQ. The CDR3 spans 18 residues. The CDR3 loop reads CASSLGGSGGPFGNEQFF. CDR3 bases: TGCGCCAGCAGCTTAGGGGGAAGCGGGGGACCCTTTGGAAATGAGCAGTTCTTC.

This chain uses TRBV6-5 with TRBJ1-6; 8 bases match TRBD1. The J segment lost 1 base and the V segment lost 3 bases, leaving 2 bases of the junction unmatched. Germline CDR1 and CDR2: MNHEY and SVGAGI. The CDR3 totals 16 residues. The CDR3 spells CASSYTGGSYNSPLHF. CDR3 DNA sequence: TGTGCCAGCAGTTATACAGGGGGATCCTATAATTCACCCCTCCACTTT.

V is TRBV5-1 and J is TRBJ1-4; D remains unclear. The CDR3 spans 14 residues. The V end was cut by 4 bases, the J end by 7 bases, with 14 bases between. Germline values: CDR1 SGHRS, CDR2 YFSETQ. The CDR3 loop reads CASSVDGRIEKLFF. The CDR3, as DNA: TGCGCCAGCAGCGTGGACGGACGGATTGAAAAACTGTTTTTT.

This clonotype showed up just a few times. This rearrangement joins TRBV25-1 to TRBJ1-1, with D perhaps TRBD1 (5 bases). CDR1 and CDR2 (germline): MGHDK, SYGVNS. The CDR3 is 12 residues long. V dropped 3 bases and J dropped 5 bases, with 7 bases sitting between them. CDR3 sequence (DNA): TGTGCCAGCAGTGACAGGGAAACTGAAGCTTTCTTT. Translated, it gives CASSDRETEAFF.

This clonotype was seen more than once but under ten times. The chain combines TRBV12-3 or TRBV12-4 with TRBJ1-1; D is ambiguous. Trimming shortened V by 1 base and J by 4 bases, and 7 bases separated the two germline ends. The CDR3 sequence is 13 residues long. The CDR3 region is CASSLEIFTEAFF. CDR3 DNA sequence: TGTGCCAGCAGTTTAGAAATTTTCACTGAAGCTTTCTTT.

This clonotype was detected many times. J is TRBJ2-5 and V is TRBV7-2; unclear D gene. CDR1 is SGHTA, CDR2 FQGNSA, per germline. This CDR3 has 11 amino acids. Trimming took off 5 bases at V and 5 bases at J, with 6 bases between the two ends. The CDR3 DNA reads TGTGCCAGCAGCGTCTTGGAGACCCAGTACTTC. This translates into CASSVLETQYF.